These 6 T cell receptor beta chains originate from one sample sequenced in a study of T cells in Graves' hyperthyroidism and ophthalmopathy. Authors of the study amplified TCR beta CDR3 regions from RNA transcripts. The study used the HTBI primer set for a first-round RT-PCR of the TCR CDR3. TCRdb called the multiplex PCR reads again in MiXCR, with one record for every CDR3 protein. The sample lists hundreds of thousands of distinct CDR3 sequences; 38% were seen once. Sequencing was done on a sample of blood. These receptors came from a man between 18 and 29 years old with Graves' hyperthyroidism.

This clonotype came up a few times. This chain links TRBV19 with TRBJ2-5; the D is unclear. From germline, CDR1 is LNHDA and CDR2 SQIVND (reference sequence). Trimming cost V 7 bases and J 4 bases, with 13 bases left between them. CDR3 length equals 13 residues. This CDR3 is CASNGYLGETQYF. The CDR3 DNA follows: TGTGCCAGTAACGGATACCTCGGAGAGACCCAGTACTTC.

The rearrangement links TRBV7-8 to TRBJ2-5; D gene unclear. CDR3 length: 15 residues. V was cut by 5 bases and J by 2 bases, with 15 bases left in between. The germline CDR1 and CDR2 sequences are SGHVS and FQNEAQ. Here the CDR3 reads CASSESRRDQETQYF. The DNA of the CDR3 is TGTGCCAGCAGCGAAAGCCGAAGAGATCAAGAGACCCAGTACTTC.

This clonotype was seen more than once but under ten times. As DNA, the CDR3 is TGCAGTGCCCATTCCGGGACAGGGGGTAATCAGCCCCAGCATTTT. Amino acid sequence: CSAHSGTGGNQPQHF. The genes are TRBV20-1 and TRBJ1-5; 11 bases are a match to TRBD1. Trimming took 6 bases from V and 4 from J; bases not matched to a gene: 8. CDR1 and CDR2 from the germline V gene are DFQATT and SNEGSKA (reference sequence). The CDR3 covers 15 residues.

The sample holds a few counts of this clonotype. The rearrangement joins TRBV20-1 to TRBJ1-2; the D gene is possibly TRBD1 (5 bases). The CDR3 extends over 13 amino acids. CDR1 is DFQATT, CDR2 SNEGSKA, per germline (reference sequence). Trimming took off 3 bases at V and 0 bases at J, with 8 bases between the two ends. CDR3 in DNA: TGCAGTGCTAGTGGGACGGCTAACTATGGCTACACCTTC. Its protein is CSASGTANYGYTF.

The gene calls are TRBV12-3 or TRBV12-4 and TRBJ1-2; the D gene is possibly TRBD1 (5 bases). The ends were cut back, 2 bases at V and 5 bases at J, with 9 bases in the middle. This CDR3 has 13 residues. CDR3 in amino acids: CASSLLQEYGYTF. The CDR3 DNA is TGTGCCAGCAGTTTACTACAGGAGTATGGCTACACCTTC.

This clonotype was seen many times. V usage is TRBV4-1 and J usage is TRBJ1-2; D gene unclear. CDR3 length: 13 amino acids. Germline V gives CDR1 MGHRA, CDR2 YSYEKL. The ends were cut back, 1 base at V and 9 bases at J, with 12 bases in the middle. Written as DNA, the CDR3 is TGCGCCAGCAGCCAAGTGGGGATTTATAGCTACACCTTC. Encoded protein: CASSQVGIYSYTF.